Each of the 8 T cell receptor beta chains below was sequenced from the same sample in a study of low-dose radiotherapy and immunotherapy resistance in tumors. Time point described: after trial treatment. Treatment reported: LDRT plus nivolumab, ipilimumab, low-dose cyclophosphamide and aspirin (RACIN trial). First-strand cDNA used TRAV- and TRBV-specific primers, covering alpha and beta chains. A constant-region primer paired with the V-primer adapter amplified TCRs over about 19 PCR cycles. Each CDR3 protein is one row after TCRdb ran MiXCR on the reads. The table has roughly 90,000 distinct CDR3 sequences, 20% to 25% seen once. Here the sequenced sample was PBMCs, taken after low-dose radiotherapy plus immunotherapy. These receptor sequences come from a female donor with ovarian cancer.

This clonotype has at least ten counts. The chain has TRBV20-1 and TRBJ1-1, with D possibly TRBD1 on 5 matching bases. V lost 0 bases, J lost 1 base, and 15 bases lay in between. Germline V gene data show CDR1 as DFQATT and CDR2 as SNEGSKA (reference sequence). The CDR3 loop spans 16 amino acids. The CDR3 DNA reads TGCAGTGCTAGAGAACCCGGAGGGACGCAGAACACTGAAGCTTTCTTT. Amino acid sequence: CSAREPGGTQNTEAFF.

A note on this clonotype: Given a far larger clone just one base away, this is likely a sequencing read error. The gene calls are TRBV7-3 and TRBJ1-2; D not resolved. The V end was cut by 6 bases, the J end by 4 bases, with 18 bases between. The CDR3 sequence is 15 residues long. Looked up from germline, CDR1 is SGHTA and CDR2 is FQGTGA. CDR3 coding DNA: TGTGCCAGCAGTTTACCCCCGGCGGGCTCCTATGGCTACACCTTC. It codes for CASSLPPAGSYGYTF.

This clonotype has ten or more counts. The genes are TRBV6-2 or TRBV6-3 and TRBJ2-7, with 8 bases matching TRBD2. The CDR3 spans 15 residues. Germline values: CDR1 MNHEY, CDR2 SVGEGT. V lost 6 bases and J lost 2; bases outside the gene matches: 9. The CDR3 loop is CASRNPAGVTYEQYF. The CDR3 DNA follows: TGTGCCAGCAGGAACCCAGCGGGGGTGACCTACGAGCAGTACTTC.

This clonotype was seen ten or more times. The rearrangement joins TRBV12-3 or TRBV12-4 to TRBJ2-6; 7 bases are a match to TRBD1. The CDR3 runs 18 residues. V was clipped by 4 bases and J by 0 bases; unmatched bases: 9. For the CDR3, the DNA is TGTGCCAGCAGTTCAAAAAGACAGGGCCTCTCTGGGGCCAACGTCCTGACTTTC. It encodes CASSSKRQGLSGANVLTF.

There are many counts of this clonotype. This chain uses TRBV7-2 with TRBJ2-1, with TRBD2 identical over 9 bases. Germline V gene data show CDR1 as SGHTA and CDR2 as FQGNSA. CDR3 length equals 16 residues. Germline trimming cut 3 bases from V and 8 bases from J; bases unmatched to any gene: 11. The CDR3 region is CASSFEGLARLDEQFF. The CDR3 DNA reads TGTGCCAGCAGCTTCGAGGGACTAGCCCGGTTGGATGAGCAGTTCTTC.

J is TRBJ2-1 and V is TRBV18; TRBD2 agrees at 9 bases. The V gene's germline CDR1 is KGHSH and CDR2 LQKENI. The CDR3 is 14 residues long. The V and J ends lost 6 bases and 5 bases, in that order; junction bases with no gene match: 5. The DNA of the CDR3 is TGTGCCAGCTCTCGACTAGCGGAAGACAATGAGCAGTTCTTC. Protein product: CASSRLAEDNEQFF.

This clonotype was found many times. The V call is TRBV5-4, the J call TRBJ1-1, with 8 bases identical to TRBD1. Germline loops: CDR1 SGHNT, CDR2 YYREEE (reference sequence). V lost 0 bases to trimming and J lost 1 base; unmatched junction nucleotides: 5. The CDR3 loop spans 16 amino acids. CDR3 amino acids: CASSLGGTGPNTEAFF. The DNA for the CDR3 is TGTGCCAGCAGCTTGGGAGGGACAGGCCCGAACACTGAAGCTTTCTTT.

This clonotype was seen ten or more times. The chain employs TRBV6-2 or TRBV6-3 and TRBJ2-1; 7 nucleotides align to TRBD2. Trimming at V came to 7 bases and at J to 7 bases, leaving 7 bases not matched to a gene. Germline V gene sequence: CDR1 MNHEY, CDR2 SVGEGT. The CDR3 sequence is 13 residues long. CDR3 DNA: TGTGCCAGCATGGAAAGCGGGAATAATGAGCAGTTCTTC. This sequence encodes CASMESGNNEQFF.